Listed below are T cell receptor beta chains from one sample, sequenced in a study of regulatory T cells in long-lasting Graves disease. From the multiplex PCR reads, TCRdb called clonotypes with MiXCR, one entry per CDR3 protein. Altogether 250,000 to 400,000 distinct CDR3 sequences are present, under 20% being singletons, with the ten largest covering roughly 35%. Source: peripheral blood mononuclear cells (PBMCs), taken at new diagnosis, from a patient treated with antithyroid drugs. The receptors here all came from a female donor with Graves disease. CDR3s include the opening cysteine and the closing phenylalanine or tryptophan. D genes are given only for firm matches. Part of the rows lack a size; the others show once, few, many or a class for expanded clones.

D,size,J,V,DNA,CDR3
NA,NA,TRBJ2-1,TRBV6-7,TGTGCCAGCCGCTGCAATGAGCAGTTCTTC,CASRCNEQFF
NA,many,TRBJ2-7,TRBV6-1,TGTGCCAGCACCGTAGGAGGGCAGGTCTACGAGCAGTACTTC,CASTVGGQVYEQYF
TRBD1,many,TRBJ1-4,TRBV18,TGTGCCAGCTCACCGTGGGGACAGGGACGATTTGAAAAACTGTTTTTT,CASSPWGQGRFEKLFF
NA,NA,TRBJ2-1,TRBV11-2,TGTGCCAGCAGCCCAGGGACCTCCGAGCAGTTCTTC,CASSPGTSEQFF
NA,many,TRBJ2-6,TRBV28,TGTGCCAGCAGTTTCCGCTCTGGGGCCAACGTCCTGACTTTC,CASSFRSGANVLTF
NA,many,TRBJ2-3,TRBV7-9,TGTGCCAGCACCTTTTTCCATTCGGCAACAGATACGCAGTATTTT,CASTFFHSATDTQYF
TRBD2,many,TRBJ2-1,TRBV11-1,TGTGCCAGCAGCCGAAGGAGACTAGCGGGAGGTTTAAATGAGCAGTTCTTC,CASSRRRLAGGLNEQFF
NA,many,TRBJ2-5,TRBV19,TGTGCCAGTACCGATGACAGGTTGCAAGAGACCCAGTACTTC,CASTDDRLQETQYF
TRBD1,many,TRBJ1-2,TRBV28,TGTGCCAGCAGTCCACCGGACAGGGCCTACTATGGCTACACCTTC,CASSPPDRAYYGYTF
NA,NA,TRBJ2-7,TRBV5-1,TGCGCCAGCAGCTTGCGAGGGAATTACGAGCAGTACTTC,CASSLRGNYEQYF
TRBD2,NA,TRBJ2-7,TRBV20-1,TGCAGTGCTAGAGATAAAGGGACTAGCGGGAGGGTGTACGAGCAGTACTTC,CSARDKGTSGRVYEQYF
NA,many,TRBJ2-7,TRBV19,TGTGCCAGTAGTATTACCTCACCCGGGTACGAGCAGTACTTC,CASSITSPGYEQYF
NA,many,TRBJ2-1,TRBV20-1,TGCAGTGCTACCCCGGACGGGCGCTCCTACAATGAGCAGTTCTTC,CSATPDGRSYNEQFF
NA,many,TRBJ1-3,TRBV24-1,TGTGCCACCAGTGATTTGCGCTCTGGAAACACCATATATTTT,CATSDLRSGNTIYF
NA,many,TRBJ1-5,TRBV27,TGTGCCAGCAGCCTTGGGGGGCGCCAGCCCCAGCATTTT,CASSLGGRQPQHF
NA,many,TRBJ1-1,TRBV27,TGTGCCAGCAGTCTCAAACCCTTAGACACTTTCGACATGAACACTGAAGCTTTCTTT,CASSLKPLDTFDMNTEAFF
NA,many,TRBJ1-5,TRBV28,TGTGCCAGCAAAAAACCAGGGCCAGGCCAGCCCCAGCATTTT,CASKKPGPGQPQHF
NA,NA,TRBJ2-7,TRBV29-1,TGCAGCGTTGGGCAGAACTACGAGCAGTACTTC,CSVGQNYEQYF
NA,NA,TRBJ2-1,TRBV20-1,TGCAGTGCTCCCCCCCCGCGAGCGGGCTTCTACAATGAGCAGTTCTTC,CSAPPPRAGFYNEQFF
TRBD2,many,TRBJ2-3,TRBV18,TGTGCCAGCTCACCACCGGGACTAGCGTTCACAGATACGCAGTATTTT,CASSPPGLAFTDTQYF